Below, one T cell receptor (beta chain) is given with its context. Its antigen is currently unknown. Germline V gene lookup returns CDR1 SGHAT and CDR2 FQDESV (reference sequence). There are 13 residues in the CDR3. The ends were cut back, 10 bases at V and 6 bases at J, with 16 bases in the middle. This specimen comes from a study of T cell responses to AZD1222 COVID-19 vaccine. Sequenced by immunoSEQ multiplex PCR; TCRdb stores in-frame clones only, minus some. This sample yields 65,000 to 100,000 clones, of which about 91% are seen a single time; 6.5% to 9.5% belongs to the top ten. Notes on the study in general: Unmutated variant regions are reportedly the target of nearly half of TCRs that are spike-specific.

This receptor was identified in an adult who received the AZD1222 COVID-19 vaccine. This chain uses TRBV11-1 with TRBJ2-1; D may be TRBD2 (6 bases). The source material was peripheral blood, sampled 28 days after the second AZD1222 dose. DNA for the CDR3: TGTGCCACCCGGCGCGGAGGGTCCAATGAGCAGTTCTTC. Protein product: CATRRGGSNEQFF.